The clone carrying this T cell receptor beta chain was seen a single time. The data derive from a study of identical twins. Template switching added a universal primer binding site, and final cDNA carried unique molecular identifiers. TCRdb reprocessed the 5' RACE reads with MiXCR, giving one entry per CDR3 protein. The table lists hundreds of thousands of distinct CDR3 sequences, 15% to 20% of them singletons, with approximately 14% in the top ten. These data were likewise used in another study, on T cells expressing NK-cell markers. That investigation notes: Of the CD8+ T cells in more than five donors, about 1.0-8% belonged to dominant NKG2C+ clonotypes.

This clonotype was sampled from a young woman in good health. Sequencing was carried out using PBMCs.

The CDR3 protein is CSAQGEVETQYF. The CDR3 DNA is TGCAGTGCGCAGGGTGAGGTCGAGACCCAGTACTTC. The chain carries TRBV20-1 and TRBJ2-5; D is possibly TRBD1 (5 bases). The CDR3 runs 12 residues. Germline CDR1 and CDR2: DFQATT and SNEGSKA (reference sequence). The ends were cut back, 6 bases at V and 5 bases at J, with 13 bases in the middle.